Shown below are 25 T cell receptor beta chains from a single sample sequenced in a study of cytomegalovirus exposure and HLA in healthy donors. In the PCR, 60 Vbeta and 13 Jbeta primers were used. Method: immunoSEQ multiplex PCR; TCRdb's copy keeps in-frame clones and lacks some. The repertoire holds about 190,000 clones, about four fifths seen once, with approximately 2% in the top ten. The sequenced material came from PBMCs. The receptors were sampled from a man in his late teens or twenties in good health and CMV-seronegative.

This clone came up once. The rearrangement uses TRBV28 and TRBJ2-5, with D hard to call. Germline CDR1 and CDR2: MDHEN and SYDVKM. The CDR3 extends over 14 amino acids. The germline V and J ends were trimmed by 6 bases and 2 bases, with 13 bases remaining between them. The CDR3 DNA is TGTGCCAGCAGCCGACTCCTGCCACAAGAGACCCAGTACTTC. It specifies CASSRLLPQETQYF. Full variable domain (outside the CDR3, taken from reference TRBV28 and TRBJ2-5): DVKVTQSSRYLVKRTGEKVFLECVQDMDHENMFWYRQDPGLGLRLIYFSYDVKMKEKGDIPEGYSVSREKKERFSLILESASTNQTSMYLCASSRLLPQETQYFGPGTRLLVL.

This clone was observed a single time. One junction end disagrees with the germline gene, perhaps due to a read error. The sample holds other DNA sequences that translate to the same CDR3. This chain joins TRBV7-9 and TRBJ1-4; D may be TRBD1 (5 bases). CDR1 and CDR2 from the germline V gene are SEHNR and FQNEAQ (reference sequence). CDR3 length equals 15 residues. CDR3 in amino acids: CASSLSGGVGEKLFF. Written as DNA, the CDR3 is TGCGCCAGCAGCTTATCGGGGGGAGTAGGTGAAAAACTGTTTTTT. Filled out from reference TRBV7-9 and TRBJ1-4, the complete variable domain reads DTGVSQNPRHKITKRGQNVTFRCDPISEHNRLYWYRQTLGQGPEFLTYFQNEAQLEKSRLLSDRFSAERPKGSFSTLEIQRTEQGDSAMYLCASSLSGGVGEKLFFGSGTQLSVL.

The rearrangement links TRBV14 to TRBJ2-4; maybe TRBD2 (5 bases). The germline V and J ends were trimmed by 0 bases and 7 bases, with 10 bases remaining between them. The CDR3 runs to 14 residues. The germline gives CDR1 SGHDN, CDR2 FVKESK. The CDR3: CASSQETAANIQYF. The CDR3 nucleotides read TGTGCCAGCAGCCAAGAAACAGCGGCGAACATTCAGTACTTC.

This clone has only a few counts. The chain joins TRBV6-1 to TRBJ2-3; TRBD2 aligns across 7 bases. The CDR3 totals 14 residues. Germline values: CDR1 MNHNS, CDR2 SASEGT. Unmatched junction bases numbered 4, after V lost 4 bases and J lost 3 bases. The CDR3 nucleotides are TGTGCCAGCAGTGCTGGGGGGGATACAGATACGCAGTATTTT. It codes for CASSAGGDTDTQYF.

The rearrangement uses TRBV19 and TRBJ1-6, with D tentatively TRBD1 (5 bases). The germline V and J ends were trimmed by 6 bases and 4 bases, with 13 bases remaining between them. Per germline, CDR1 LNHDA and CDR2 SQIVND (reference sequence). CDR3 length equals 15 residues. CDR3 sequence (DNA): TGTGCCAGTAGGGACACGAAAACTTATAATTCACCCCTCCACTTT. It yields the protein CASRDTKTYNSPLHF.

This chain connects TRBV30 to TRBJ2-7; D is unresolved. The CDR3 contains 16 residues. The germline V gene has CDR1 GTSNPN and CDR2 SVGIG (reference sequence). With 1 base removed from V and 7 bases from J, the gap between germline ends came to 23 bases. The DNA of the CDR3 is TGTGCCTGGAGTGATAGTCTAGTCGAAGCGAGGTTAGAGCAGTACTTC. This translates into CAWSDSLVEARLEQYF.

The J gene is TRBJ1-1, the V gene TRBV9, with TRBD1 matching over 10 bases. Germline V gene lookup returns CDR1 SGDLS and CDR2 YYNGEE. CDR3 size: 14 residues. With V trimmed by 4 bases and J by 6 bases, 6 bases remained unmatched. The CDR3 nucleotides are TGTGCCAGCAGCCCCGACAGGGGGCTCGCTGAAGCTTTCTTT. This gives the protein CASSPDRGLAEAFF.

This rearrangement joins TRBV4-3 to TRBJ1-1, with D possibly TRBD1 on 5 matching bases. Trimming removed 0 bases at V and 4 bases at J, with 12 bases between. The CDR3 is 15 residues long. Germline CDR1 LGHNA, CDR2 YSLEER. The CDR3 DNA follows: TGCGCCAGCAGCCAAGATCAGGGTTTAGGCACTGAAGCTTTCTTT. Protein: CASSQDQGLGTEAFF.

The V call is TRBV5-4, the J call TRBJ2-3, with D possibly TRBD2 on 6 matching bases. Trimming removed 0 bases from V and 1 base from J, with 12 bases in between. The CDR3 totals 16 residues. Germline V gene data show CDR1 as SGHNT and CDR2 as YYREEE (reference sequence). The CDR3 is CASSLGRDWGTDTQYF. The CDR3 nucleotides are TGTGCCAGCAGCTTGGGTCGGGACTGGGGCACAGATACGCAGTATTTT. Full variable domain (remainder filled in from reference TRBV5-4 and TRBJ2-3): ETGVTQSPTHLIKTRGQQVTLRCSSQSGHNTVSWYQQALGQGPQFIFQYYREEENGRGNFPPRFSGLQFPNYSSELNVNALELDDSALYLCASSLGRDWGTDTQYFGPGTRLTVL.

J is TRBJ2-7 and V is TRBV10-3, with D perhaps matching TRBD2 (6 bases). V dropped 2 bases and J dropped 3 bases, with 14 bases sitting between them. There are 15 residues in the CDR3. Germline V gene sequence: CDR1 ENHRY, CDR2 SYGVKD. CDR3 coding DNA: TGTGCCATCAGTGAGGGGCTAGCGAATAACTACGAGCAGTACTTC. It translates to CAISEGLANNYEQYF.

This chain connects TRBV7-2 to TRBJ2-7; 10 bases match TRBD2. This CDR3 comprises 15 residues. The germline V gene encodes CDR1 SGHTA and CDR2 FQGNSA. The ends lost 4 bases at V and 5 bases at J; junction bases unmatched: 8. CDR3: CASSSTGLASDEQYF. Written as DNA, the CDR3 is TGTGCCAGCAGCTCAACGGGACTAGCGAGTGACGAGCAGTACTTC. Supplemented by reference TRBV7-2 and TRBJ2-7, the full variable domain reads GAGVSQSPSNKVTEKGKDVELRCDPISGHTALYWYRQSLGQGLEFLIYFQGNSAPDKSGLPSDRFSAERTGGSVSTLTIQRTQQEDSAVYLCASSSTGLASDEQYFGPGTRLTVT.

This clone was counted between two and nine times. In DNA form, the CDR3 reads TGCGCCAGCAGCGACTCAGGGGGCTCTAATGAAAAACTGTTTTTT. Amino acid sequence: CASSDSGGSNEKLFF. The gene calls are TRBV4-3 and TRBJ1-4; 8 bases agree with TRBD1. The V gene end was trimmed by 5 bases and the J gene end by 3 bases; junction bases not matched to a gene: 5. Germline lookup yields CDR1 LGHNA and CDR2 YSLEER. This CDR3 has 15 amino acids.

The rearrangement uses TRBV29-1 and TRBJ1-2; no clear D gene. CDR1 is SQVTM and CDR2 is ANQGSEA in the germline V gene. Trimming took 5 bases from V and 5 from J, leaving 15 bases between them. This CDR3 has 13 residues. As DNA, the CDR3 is TGCAGCGTTCCCGAGATCCCCCGGTATGGCTACACCTTC. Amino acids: CSVPEIPRYGYTF.

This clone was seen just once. As DNA, the CDR3 is TGTGCCAGCAGTTTATCCTTTAGCGGGAGGGCCACCGATGAGCAGTTCTTC. Protein: CASSLSFSGRATDEQFF. The rearrangement links TRBV28 to TRBJ2-1, with 11 bases identical to TRBD2. This CDR3 spans 17 amino acids. Germline-derived CDR1 and CDR2 are MDHEN and SYDVKM. With 1 base clipped from V and 8 bases from J, the junction kept 10 bases outside the gene matches.

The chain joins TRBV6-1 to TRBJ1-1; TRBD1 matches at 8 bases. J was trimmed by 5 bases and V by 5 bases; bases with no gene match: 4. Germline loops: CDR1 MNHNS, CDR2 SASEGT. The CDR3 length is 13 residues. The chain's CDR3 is CASSSRDRTEAFF. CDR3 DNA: TGTGCCAGCAGTTCCCGGGACAGGACTGAAGCTTTCTTT.

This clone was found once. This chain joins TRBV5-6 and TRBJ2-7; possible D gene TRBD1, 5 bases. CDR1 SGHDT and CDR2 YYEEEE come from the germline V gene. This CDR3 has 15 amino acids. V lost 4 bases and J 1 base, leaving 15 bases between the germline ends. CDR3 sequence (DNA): TGTGCCAGCAGCCCCGTCCAAGGGGCATCCTACGAGCAGTACTTC. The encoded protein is CASSPVQGASYEQYF.

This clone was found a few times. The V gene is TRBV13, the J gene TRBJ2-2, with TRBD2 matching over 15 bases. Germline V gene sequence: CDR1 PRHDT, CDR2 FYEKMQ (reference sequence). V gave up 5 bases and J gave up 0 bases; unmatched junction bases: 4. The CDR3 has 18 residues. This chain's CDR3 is CASSPRTSGGANTGELFF. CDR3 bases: TGTGCCAGCAGCCCCCGGACTAGCGGGGGGGCGAACACCGGGGAGCTGTTTTTT.

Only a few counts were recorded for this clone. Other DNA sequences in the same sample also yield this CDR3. The CDR3 DNA follows: TGTGCCAGCTCACCAGGGACAGGGGCCTACGAGCAGTACTTC. This translates into CASSPGTGAYEQYF. This chain connects TRBV18 to TRBJ2-7; 10 nucleotides agree with TRBD1. This CDR3 is built from 14 residues. Unmatched junction bases numbered 0, after V lost 2 bases and J lost 2 bases. CDR1 and CDR2 (germline): KGHSH, LQKENI.

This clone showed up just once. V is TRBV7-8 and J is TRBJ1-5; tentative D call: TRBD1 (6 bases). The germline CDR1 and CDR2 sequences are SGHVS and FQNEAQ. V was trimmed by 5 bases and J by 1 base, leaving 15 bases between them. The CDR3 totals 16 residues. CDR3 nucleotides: TGTGCCAGCAGCCCGACGGACAGAACAAGCAATCAGCCCCAGCATTTT. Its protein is CASSPTDRTSNQPQHF.

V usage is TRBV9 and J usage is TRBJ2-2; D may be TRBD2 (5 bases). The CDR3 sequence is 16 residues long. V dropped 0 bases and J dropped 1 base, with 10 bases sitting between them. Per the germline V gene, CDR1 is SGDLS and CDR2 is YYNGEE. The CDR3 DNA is TGTGCCAGCAGCGTAGATTCGGCGGGGAACACCGGGGAGCTGTTTTTT. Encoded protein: CASSVDSAGNTGELFF.

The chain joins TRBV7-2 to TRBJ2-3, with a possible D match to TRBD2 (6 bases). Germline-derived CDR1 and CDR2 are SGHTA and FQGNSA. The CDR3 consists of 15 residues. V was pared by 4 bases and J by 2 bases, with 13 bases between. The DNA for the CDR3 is TGTGCCAGCAGCTCCCCTGGCGGGACCACAGATACGCAGTATTTT. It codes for CASSSPGGTTDTQYF.

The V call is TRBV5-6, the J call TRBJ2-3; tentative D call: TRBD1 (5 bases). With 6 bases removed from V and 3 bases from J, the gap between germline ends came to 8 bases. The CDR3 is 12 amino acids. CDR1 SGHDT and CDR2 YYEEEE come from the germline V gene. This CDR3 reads CASTRQTDTQYF. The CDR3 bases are TGTGCCAGCACCCGACAGACAGATACGCAGTATTTT.

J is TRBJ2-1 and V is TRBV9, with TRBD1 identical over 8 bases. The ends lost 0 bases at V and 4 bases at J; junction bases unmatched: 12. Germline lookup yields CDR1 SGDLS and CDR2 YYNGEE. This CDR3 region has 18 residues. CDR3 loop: CASSVEARGTGGYNEQFF. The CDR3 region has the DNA TGTGCCAGCAGCGTAGAGGCGAGGGGGACAGGTGGGTACAATGAGCAGTTCTTC.

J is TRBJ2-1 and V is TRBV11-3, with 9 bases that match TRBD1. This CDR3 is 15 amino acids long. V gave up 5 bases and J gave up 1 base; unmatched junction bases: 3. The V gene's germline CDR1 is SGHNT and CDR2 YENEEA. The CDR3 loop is CASSKGQGSYNEQFF. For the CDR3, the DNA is TGTGCCAGCAGCAAGGGACAGGGATCCTACAATGAGCAGTTCTTC.

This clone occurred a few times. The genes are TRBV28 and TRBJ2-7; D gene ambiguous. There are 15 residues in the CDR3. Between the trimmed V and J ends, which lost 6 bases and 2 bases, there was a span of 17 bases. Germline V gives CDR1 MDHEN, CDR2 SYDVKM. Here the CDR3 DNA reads TGTGCCAGCAGCCGCCGCACTGCGTTCCCCTACGAGCAGTACTTC. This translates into CASSRRTAFPYEQYF.